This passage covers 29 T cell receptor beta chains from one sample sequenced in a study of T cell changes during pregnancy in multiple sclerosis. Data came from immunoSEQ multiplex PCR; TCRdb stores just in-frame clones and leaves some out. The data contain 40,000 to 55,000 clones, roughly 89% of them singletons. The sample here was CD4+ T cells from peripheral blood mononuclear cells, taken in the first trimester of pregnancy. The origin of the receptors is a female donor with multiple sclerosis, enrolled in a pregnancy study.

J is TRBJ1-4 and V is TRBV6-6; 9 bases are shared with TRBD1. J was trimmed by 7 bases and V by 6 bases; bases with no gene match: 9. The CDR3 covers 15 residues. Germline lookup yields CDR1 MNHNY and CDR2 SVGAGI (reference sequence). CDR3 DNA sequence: TGTGCCAGCAGGTCCCGGGACAGGGTTATTGAAAAACTGTTTTTT. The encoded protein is CASRSRDRVIEKLFF.

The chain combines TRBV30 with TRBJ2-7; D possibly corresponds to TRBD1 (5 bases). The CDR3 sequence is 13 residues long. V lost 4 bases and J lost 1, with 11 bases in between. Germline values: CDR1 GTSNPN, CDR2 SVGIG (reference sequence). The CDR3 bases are TGTGCCTGGAAAAGGGGCAGATCCTACGAGCAGTACTTC. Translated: CAWKRGRSYEQYF.

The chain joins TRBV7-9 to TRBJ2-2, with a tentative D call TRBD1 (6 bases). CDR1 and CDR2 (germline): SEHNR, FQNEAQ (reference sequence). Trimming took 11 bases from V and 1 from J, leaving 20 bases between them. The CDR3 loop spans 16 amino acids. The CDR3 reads CAPRVRGLENTGELFF. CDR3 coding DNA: TGTGCCCCCCGGGTCAGGGGCTTAGAGAACACCGGGGAGCTGTTTTTT.

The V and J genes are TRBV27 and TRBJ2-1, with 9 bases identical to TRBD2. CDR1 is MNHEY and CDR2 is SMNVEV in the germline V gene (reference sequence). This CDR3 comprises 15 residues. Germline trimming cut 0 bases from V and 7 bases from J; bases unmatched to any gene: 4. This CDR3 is CASSLSGGRVNEQFF. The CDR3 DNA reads TGTGCCAGCAGTTTATCGGGCGGGAGGGTAAATGAGCAGTTCTTC.

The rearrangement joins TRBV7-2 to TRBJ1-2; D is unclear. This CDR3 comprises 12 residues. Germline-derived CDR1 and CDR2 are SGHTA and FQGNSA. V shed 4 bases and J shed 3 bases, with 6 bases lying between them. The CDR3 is CASSSRYYGYTF. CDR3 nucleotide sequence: TGTGCCAGCAGCTCCCGGTACTATGGCTACACCTTC.

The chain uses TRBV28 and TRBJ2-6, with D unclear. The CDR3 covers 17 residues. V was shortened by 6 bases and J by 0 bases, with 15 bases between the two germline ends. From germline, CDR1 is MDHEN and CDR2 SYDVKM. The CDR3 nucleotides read TGTGCCAGCAGATCCCGATTGCGGCACTCTGGGGCCAACGTCCTGACTTTC. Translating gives CASRSRLRHSGANVLTF.

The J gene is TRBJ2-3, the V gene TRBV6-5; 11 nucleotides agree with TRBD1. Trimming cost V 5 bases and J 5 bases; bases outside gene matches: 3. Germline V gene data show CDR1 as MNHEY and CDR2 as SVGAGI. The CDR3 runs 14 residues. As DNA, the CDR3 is TGTGCCAGCAGTGGACAGGGGGCTAGAGATACGCAGTATTTT. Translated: CASSGQGARDTQYF.

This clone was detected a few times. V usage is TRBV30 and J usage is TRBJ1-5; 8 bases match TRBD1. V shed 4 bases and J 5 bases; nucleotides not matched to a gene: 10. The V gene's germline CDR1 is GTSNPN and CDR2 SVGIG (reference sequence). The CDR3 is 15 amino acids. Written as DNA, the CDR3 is TGTGCCTGGAATGCTCACGGGACAGGAGATCAGCCCCAGCATTTT. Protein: CAWNAHGTGDQPQHF.

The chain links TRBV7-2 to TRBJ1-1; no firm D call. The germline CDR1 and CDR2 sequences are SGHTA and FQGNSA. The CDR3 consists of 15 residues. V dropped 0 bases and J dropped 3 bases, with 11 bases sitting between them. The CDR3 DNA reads TGTGCCAGCAGCTTAGCGGCGGGGTGGGACACTGAAGCTTTCTTT. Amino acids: CASSLAAGWDTEAFF.

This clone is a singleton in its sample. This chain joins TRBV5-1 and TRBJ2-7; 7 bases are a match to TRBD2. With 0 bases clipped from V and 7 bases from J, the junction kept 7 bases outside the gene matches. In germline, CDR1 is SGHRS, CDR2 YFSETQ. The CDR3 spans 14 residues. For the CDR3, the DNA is TGCGCCAGCAGCTTGGTTGTGGACGGGGGGGAGCAGTACTTC. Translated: CASSLVVDGGEQYF.

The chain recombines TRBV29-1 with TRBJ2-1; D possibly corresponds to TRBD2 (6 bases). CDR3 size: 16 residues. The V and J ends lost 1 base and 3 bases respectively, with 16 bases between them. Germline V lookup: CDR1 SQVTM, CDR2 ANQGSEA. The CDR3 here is CSVEAGTLTFYNEQFF. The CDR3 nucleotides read TGCAGCGTTGAAGCGGGGACTCTCACTTTCTACAATGAGCAGTTCTTC.

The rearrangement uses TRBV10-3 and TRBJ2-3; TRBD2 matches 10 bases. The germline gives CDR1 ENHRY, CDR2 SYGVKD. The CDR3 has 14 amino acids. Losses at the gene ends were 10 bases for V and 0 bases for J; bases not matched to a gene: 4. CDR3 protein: CATGLAVSTDTQYF. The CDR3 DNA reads TGTGCCACTGGACTAGCGGTTAGCACAGATACGCAGTATTTT.

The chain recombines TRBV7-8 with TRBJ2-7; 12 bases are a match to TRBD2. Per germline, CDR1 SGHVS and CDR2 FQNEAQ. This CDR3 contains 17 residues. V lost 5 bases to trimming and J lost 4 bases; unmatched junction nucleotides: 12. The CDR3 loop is CASSRTRLAGVQYEQYF. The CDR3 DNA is TGTGCCAGCAGCCGGACAAGACTAGCGGGAGTCCAGTACGAGCAGTACTTC.

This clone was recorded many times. Here the CDR3 reads CAIGARTEAFF. CDR3 nucleotides: TGTGCCATCGGAGCACGCACCGAAGCTTTCTTT. V and J are TRBV10-3 and TRBJ1-1; no reliable D call. CDR3 length equals 11 residues. Per germline, CDR1 ENHRY and CDR2 SYGVKD. Trimming took off 8 bases at V and 8 bases at J, with 12 bases between the two ends.

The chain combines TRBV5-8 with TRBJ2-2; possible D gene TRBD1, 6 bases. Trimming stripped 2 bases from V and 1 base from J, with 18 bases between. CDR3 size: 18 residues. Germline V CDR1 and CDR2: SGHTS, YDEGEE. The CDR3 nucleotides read TGTGCCAGCAGCTTCTCCCTATCCAGGGGATGGAACACCGGGGAGCTGTTTTTT. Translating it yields CASSFSLSRGWNTGELFF.

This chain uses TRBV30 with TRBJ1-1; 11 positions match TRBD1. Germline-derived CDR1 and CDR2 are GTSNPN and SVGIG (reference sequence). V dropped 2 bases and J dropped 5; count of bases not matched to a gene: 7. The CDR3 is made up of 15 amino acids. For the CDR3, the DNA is TGTGCCTGGAGTTGGACAGGGGGCGCGAAAACTGAAGCTTTCTTT. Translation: CAWSWTGGAKTEAFF.

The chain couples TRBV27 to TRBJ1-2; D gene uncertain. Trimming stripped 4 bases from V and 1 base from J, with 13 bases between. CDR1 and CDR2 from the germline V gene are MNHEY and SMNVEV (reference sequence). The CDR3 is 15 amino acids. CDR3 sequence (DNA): TGTGCCAGCAGTTCGCTCAACAGCCTTAACTATGGCTACACCTTC. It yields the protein CASSSLNSLNYGYTF.

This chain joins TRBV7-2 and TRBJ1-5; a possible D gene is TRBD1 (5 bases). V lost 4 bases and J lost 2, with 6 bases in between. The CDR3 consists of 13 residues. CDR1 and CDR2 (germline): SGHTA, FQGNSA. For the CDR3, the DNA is TGTGCCAGCAGCTCCAGGGGCAATCAGCCCCAGCATTTT. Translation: CASSSRGNQPQHF.

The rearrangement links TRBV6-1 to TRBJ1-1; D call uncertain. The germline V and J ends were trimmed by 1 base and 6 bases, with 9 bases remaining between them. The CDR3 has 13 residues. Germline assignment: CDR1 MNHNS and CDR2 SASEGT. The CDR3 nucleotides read TGTGCCAGCAGTGAAGTTGGCCCCGCTGAAGCTTTCTTT. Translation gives CASSEVGPAEAFF.

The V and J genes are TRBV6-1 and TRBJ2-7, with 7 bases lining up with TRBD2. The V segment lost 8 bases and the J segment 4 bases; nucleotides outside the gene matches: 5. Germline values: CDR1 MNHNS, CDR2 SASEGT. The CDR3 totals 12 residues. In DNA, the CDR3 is TGTGCCAGCGGACTAGGCTTATACGAGCAGTACTTC. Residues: CASGLGLYEQYF.

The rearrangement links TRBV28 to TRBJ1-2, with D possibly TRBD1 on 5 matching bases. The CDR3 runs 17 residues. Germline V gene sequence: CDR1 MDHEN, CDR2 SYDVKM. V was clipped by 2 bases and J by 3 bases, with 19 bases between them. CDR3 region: CASSLPPRGGGDYGYTF. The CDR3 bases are TGTGCCAGCAGTTTACCCCCTCGCGGGGGAGGCGACTATGGCTACACCTTC.

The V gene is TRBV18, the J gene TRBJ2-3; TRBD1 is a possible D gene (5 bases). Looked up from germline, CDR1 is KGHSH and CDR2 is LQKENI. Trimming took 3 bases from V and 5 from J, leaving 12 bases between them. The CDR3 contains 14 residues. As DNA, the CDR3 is TGTGCCAGCTCACCCGCAGGGTTGGGAGATACGCAGTATTTT. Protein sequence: CASSPAGLGDTQYF.

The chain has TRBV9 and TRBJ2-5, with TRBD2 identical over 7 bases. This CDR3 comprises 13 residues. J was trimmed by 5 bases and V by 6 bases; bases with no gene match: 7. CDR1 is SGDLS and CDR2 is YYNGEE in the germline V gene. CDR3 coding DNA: TGTGCCAGCACAGGCGGGGGAGGGGAGACCCAGTACTTC. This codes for CASTGGGGETQYF.

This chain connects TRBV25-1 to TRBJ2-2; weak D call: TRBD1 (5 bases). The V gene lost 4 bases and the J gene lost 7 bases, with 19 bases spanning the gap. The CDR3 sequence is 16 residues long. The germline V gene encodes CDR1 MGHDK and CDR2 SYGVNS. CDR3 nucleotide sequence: TGTGCCAGCAGTGCCCGGGCAGGGAAGGGTCGCGGGGAGCTGTTTTTT. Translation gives CASSARAGKGRGELFF. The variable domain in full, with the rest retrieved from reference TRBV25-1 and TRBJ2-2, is EADIYQTPRYLVIGTGKKITLECSQTMGHDKMYWYQQDPGMELHLIHYSYGVNSTEKGDLSSESTVSRIRTEHFPLTLESARPSHTSQYLCASSARAGKGRGELFFGEGSRLTVL.

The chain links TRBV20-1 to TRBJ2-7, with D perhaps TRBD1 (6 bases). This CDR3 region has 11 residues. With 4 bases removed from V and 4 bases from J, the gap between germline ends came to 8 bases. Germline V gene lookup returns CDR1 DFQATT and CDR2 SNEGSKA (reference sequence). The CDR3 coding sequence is TGCAGTGCTAATACAGGGTACGAGCAGTACTTC. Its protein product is CSANTGYEQYF.

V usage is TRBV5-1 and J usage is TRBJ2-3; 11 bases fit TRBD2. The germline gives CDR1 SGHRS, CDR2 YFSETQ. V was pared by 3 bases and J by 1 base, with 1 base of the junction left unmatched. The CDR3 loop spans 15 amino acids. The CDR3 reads CASSSGLAGTDTQYF. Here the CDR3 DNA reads TGCGCCAGCAGCTCGGGACTAGCGGGCACAGATACGCAGTATTTT.

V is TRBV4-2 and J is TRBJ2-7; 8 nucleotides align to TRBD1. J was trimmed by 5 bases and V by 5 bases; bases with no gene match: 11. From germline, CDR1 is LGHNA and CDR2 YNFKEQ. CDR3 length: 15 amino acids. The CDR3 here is CASSIGQGRNNEQYF. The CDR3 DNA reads TGTGCCAGCAGCATAGGACAGGGAAGGAACAACGAGCAGTACTTC.

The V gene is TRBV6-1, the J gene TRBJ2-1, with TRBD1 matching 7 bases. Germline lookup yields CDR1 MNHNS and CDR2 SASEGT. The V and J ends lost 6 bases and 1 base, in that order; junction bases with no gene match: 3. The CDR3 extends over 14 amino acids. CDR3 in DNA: TGTGCCAGCAGGAGGGACAGATCCTACAATGAGCAGTTCTTC. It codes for CASRRDRSYNEQFF.

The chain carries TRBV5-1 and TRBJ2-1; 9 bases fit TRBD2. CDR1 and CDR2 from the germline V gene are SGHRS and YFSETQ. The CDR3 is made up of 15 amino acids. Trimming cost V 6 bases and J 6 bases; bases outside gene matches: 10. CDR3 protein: CASTGTSLTSNEQFF. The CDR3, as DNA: TGCGCCAGCACCGGGACTAGCCTGACTTCCAATGAGCAGTTCTTC.